Shown below are 2 T cell receptor beta chains from a single sample sequenced in a study of blood T cell repertoires in COVID-19. Libraries were prepared by immunoSEQ multiplex PCR; TCRdb keeps only in-frame clonotypes and omits some of them. The table lists hundreds of thousands of clones, 85% to 90% of them singletons. Sequenced input: PBMCs or T cells enriched from blood (not recorded which). The receptors shown here come from a man under 40 who had recovered from COVID-19.

J is TRBJ1-4 and V is TRBV20-1, with a tentative D call TRBD1 (6 bases). This CDR3 has 16 amino acids. Deletions cut 3 bases from V and 8 bases from J, with 22 bases between. The germline CDR1 and CDR2 sequences are DFQATT and SNEGSKA (reference sequence). The CDR3 coding sequence is TGCAGTGCTAGTGTACGGGAACAGGGCTTTATCGAAAAACTGTTTTTT. Protein: CSASVREQGFIEKLFF.

The rearrangement joins TRBV7-9 to TRBJ1-2, with D unclear. The length of the CDR3 is 12 residues. Germline assignment: CDR1 SEHNR and CDR2 FQNEAQ (reference sequence). Trimming took 3 bases from V and 3 from J, leaving 5 bases between them. DNA for the CDR3: TGTGCCAGCAGCTTCTCCGACTATGGCTACACCTTC. This translates into CASSFSDYGYTF.